This section outlines one TCR beta chain sequence together with its context. CDR3 length: 18 amino acids. The ends were cut back, 0 bases at V and 5 bases at J, with 25 bases in the middle. Germline V lookup: CDR1 GTSNPN, CDR2 SVGIG (reference sequence). These data come from a study of blood T cell repertoires in COVID-19. Per the study methods: Amplified reference gene primers provided the basis for estimating nucleated cell counts. Clones were read by immunoSEQ multiplex PCR, and TCRdb kept only the in-frame ones, dropping some. V, J and clone size derive from that table, while D and trimming were established from the DNA sequence. Of hundreds of thousands of clones listed, about 79% are singletons.

The clonotype originates from a man at least 80 years old with acute or convalescent COVID-19. Source material: peripheral blood. The V call is TRBV30, the J call TRBJ1-1; unclear D gene. The chain's CDR3 is CAWSVRGRRVRSGTEAFF. The CDR3 nucleotides are TGTGCCTGGAGTGTACGCGGCAGGCGGGTGCGGTCGGGAACTGAAGCTTTCTTT.